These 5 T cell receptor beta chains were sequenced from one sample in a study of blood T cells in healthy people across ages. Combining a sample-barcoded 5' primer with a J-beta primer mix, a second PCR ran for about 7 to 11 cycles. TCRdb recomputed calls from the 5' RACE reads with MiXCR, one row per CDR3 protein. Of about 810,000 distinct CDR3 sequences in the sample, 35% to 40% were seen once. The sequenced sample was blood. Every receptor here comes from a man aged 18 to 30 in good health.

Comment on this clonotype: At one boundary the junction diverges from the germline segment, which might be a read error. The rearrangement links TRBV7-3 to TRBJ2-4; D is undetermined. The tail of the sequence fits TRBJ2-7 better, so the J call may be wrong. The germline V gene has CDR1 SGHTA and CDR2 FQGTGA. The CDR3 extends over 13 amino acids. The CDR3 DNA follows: TGTGTCAGCAGACGCGATGTCAGCTACGAGCAGTACTTC. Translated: CVSRRDVSYEQYF.

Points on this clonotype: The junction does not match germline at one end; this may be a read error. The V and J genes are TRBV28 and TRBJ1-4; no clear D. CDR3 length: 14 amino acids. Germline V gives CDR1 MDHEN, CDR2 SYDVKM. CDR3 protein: CASSSESTNGKLFF. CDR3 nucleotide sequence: TGTGCCAGCAGTTCAGAGTCAACTAATGGAAAACTGTTTTTT.

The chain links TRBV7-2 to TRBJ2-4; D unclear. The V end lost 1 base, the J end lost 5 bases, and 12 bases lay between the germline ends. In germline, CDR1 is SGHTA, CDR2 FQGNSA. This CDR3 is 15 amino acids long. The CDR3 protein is CASSLVSIAENIQYF. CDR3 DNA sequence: TGTGCCAGCAGCTTAGTGTCCATCGCGGAAAACATTCAGTACTTC.

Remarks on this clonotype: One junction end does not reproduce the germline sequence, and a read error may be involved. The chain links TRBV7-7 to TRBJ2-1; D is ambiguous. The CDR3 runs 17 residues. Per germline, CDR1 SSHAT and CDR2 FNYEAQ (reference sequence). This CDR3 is CASSLRADGSSYNEQFF. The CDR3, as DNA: TGTGCTAGCAGCTTAAGGGCGGATGGCAGCTCCTACAATGAGCAGTTCTTC. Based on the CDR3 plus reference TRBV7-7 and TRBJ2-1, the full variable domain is GAGVSQSPRYKVTKRGQDVTLRCDPISSHATLYWYQQALGQGPEFLTYFNYEAQPDKSGLPSDRFSAERPEGSISTLTIQRTEQRDSAMYRCASSLRADGSSYNEQFFGPGTRLTVL.

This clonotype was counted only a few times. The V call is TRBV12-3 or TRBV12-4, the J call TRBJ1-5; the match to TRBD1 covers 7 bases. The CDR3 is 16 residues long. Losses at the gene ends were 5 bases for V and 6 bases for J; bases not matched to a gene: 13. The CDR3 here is CASSPRTGAGGQPQHF. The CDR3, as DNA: TGTGCCAGCAGTCCGAGGACAGGCGCAGGGGGTCAGCCCCAGCATTTT.